One sample yielded the 13 T cell receptor beta chains listed below, sequenced in a study of memory CD4+ T cells and cytomegalovirus serostatus. TCRdb's copy holds only in-frame clones and misses some; the assay was immunoSEQ multiplex PCR. Of over 75,000 clones listed, around 80% are singletons. Single viable CD3+CD4+CD8-CD45RO+ cells were sorted as the memory CD4+ T cells. Sequenced material: memory CD4+ T cells from blood. The receptors come from an adult in good health and CMV-seropositive.

The V call is TRBV18, the J call TRBJ2-1; 8 nucleotides match TRBD1. CDR3 length: 15 amino acids. Germline CDR1 and CDR2: KGHSH and LQKENI. The J segment lost 9 bases and the V segment lost 0 bases, leaving 7 bases of the junction unmatched. As DNA, the CDR3 is TGTGCCAGCTCACCACCGGCCGGACAGGGCGGTGAGCAGTTCTTC. Translation gives CASSPPAGQGGEQFF.

This chain uses TRBV13 with TRBJ2-5; 12 bases are shared with TRBD2. V gave up 5 bases and J gave up 9 bases; unmatched junction bases: 13. In germline, CDR1 is PRHDT, CDR2 FYEKMQ (reference sequence). The CDR3 extends over 16 amino acids. The CDR3 DNA reads TGTGCCAGCAGCACCATTCTAGCGGGAGGGCAGGGGCCCCAGTACTTC. Translation gives CASSTILAGGQGPQYF.

This clone turned up a few times. The rearrangement uses TRBV28 and TRBJ1-2, with D possibly being TRBD1 (5 bases). There are 14 residues in the CDR3. Trimming left V 6 bases short and J 5 bases short, with 16 bases between. Germline V gene data show CDR1 as MDHEN and CDR2 as SYDVKM. CDR3 region: CASSTGTSSYGYTF. As DNA, the CDR3 is TGTGCCAGCAGCACTGGGACTTCCTCGTATGGCTACACCTTC.

This sequence joins TRBV28 and TRBJ1-3; 7 positions match TRBD1. Per the germline V gene, CDR1 is MDHEN and CDR2 is SYDVKM. The CDR3 is 15 residues long. The junction had 2 bases not matched to a gene; V was cut back by 3 bases and J by 0 bases. The chain's CDR3 is CASSFGTVSGNTIYF. The CDR3 DNA is TGTGCCAGCAGTTTCGGGACAGTCTCTGGAAACACCATATATTTT.

This chain links TRBV6-1 with TRBJ2-1, with D perhaps TRBD1 or TRBD2 (5 bases each). Trimming cost V 3 bases and J 4 bases, with 13 bases left between them. The CDR3 has 15 residues. Per germline, CDR1 MNHNS and CDR2 SASEGT. CDR3 DNA: TGTGCCAGCAGTGACTCCGGGGCCGCTTACAATGAGCAGTTCTTC. This codes for CASSDSGAAYNEQFF.

The genes are TRBV4-3 and TRBJ1-5; the D gene is possibly TRBD1 (5 bases). Deletions cut 4 bases from V and 7 bases from J, with 17 bases between. Germline values: CDR1 LGHNA, CDR2 YSLEER. The CDR3 runs 15 residues. The CDR3 region is CASSPAPTDGQPQHF. The CDR3 DNA follows: TGCGCCAGCAGCCCCGCCCCGACAGACGGGCAGCCCCAGCATTTT.

V gene TRBV27 combines with J gene TRBJ2-7; D is unclear. Germline assignment: CDR1 MNHEY and CDR2 SMNVEV (reference sequence). V was trimmed by 1 base and J by 1 base, leaving 8 bases between them. The CDR3 contains 14 residues. CDR3 region: CASSLWAGSYEQYF. DNA for the CDR3: TGTGCCAGCAGTTTATGGGCAGGTTCCTACGAGCAGTACTTC.

This clone appeared a few times. The chain joins TRBV6-1 to TRBJ1-5; D is unresolved. CDR3 length: 14 residues. Trimming took off 2 bases at V and 6 bases at J, with 11 bases between the two ends. Looked up from germline, CDR1 is MNHNS and CDR2 is SASEGT. The CDR3 DNA is TGTGCCAGCAGTGAATTGGGTTGGGGTCAGCCCCAGCATTTT. Protein product: CASSELGWGQPQHF.

This clone was found a few times. This CDR3 is also generated by other DNA sequences in the sample. This chain uses TRBV28 with TRBJ1-5; maybe TRBD1 (5 bases). CDR1 is MDHEN and CDR2 is SYDVKM in the germline V gene. V lost 8 bases, J lost 4 bases, and 12 bases lay in between. CDR3 length: 13 amino acids. CDR3 sequence: CASGREGNQPQHF. CDR3 coding DNA: TGTGCCAGCGGCAGGGAGGGGAATCAGCCCCAGCATTTT. Filled out from reference TRBV28 and TRBJ1-5, the complete variable domain reads DVKVTQSSRYLVKRTGEKVFLECVQDMDHENMFWYRQDPGLGLRLIYFSYDVKMKEKGDIPEGYSVSREKKERFSLILESASTNQTSMYLCASGREGNQPQHFGDGTRLSIL.

The chain employs TRBV5-4 and TRBJ2-1; D gene ambiguous. Trimming removed 0 bases at V and 9 bases at J, with 4 bases between. The CDR3 is made up of 11 amino acids. Germline V gives CDR1 SGHNT, CDR2 YYREEE (reference sequence). CDR3 nucleotide sequence: TGTGCCAGCAGCTTGGAGGGTGAGCAGTTCTTC. Amino acid sequence: CASSLEGEQFF. The full variable domain, with the rest looked up from reference TRBV5-4 and TRBJ2-1, is ETGVTQSPTHLIKTRGQQVTLRCSSQSGHNTVSWYQQALGQGPQFIFQYYREEENGRGNFPPRFSGLQFPNYSSELNVNALELDDSALYLCASSLEGEQFFGPGTRLTVL.

In this sample, this clone turned up once. The chain's CDR3 is CASSYRLSKRNNEQFF. The CDR3 DNA is TGTGCCAGCAGTTATAGATTAAGCAAGCGGAACAATGAGCAGTTCTTC. The chain is built from TRBV28 and TRBJ2-1; maybe TRBD2 (5 bases). The germline gives CDR1 MDHEN, CDR2 SYDVKM. This CDR3 is 16 amino acids long. Trimming removed 4 bases at V and 5 bases at J, with 18 bases between.

This rearrangement joins TRBV9 to TRBJ2-7; 11 positions match TRBD1. Germline V gene sequence: CDR1 SGDLS, CDR2 YYNGEE. CDR3 length: 18 residues. Unmatched junction bases numbered 12, after V lost 0 bases and J lost 4 bases. CDR3 region: CASSVAGGPGQGDYEQYF. The CDR3 DNA reads TGTGCCAGCAGCGTAGCAGGGGGACCGGGACAGGGGGATTACGAGCAGTACTTC. Full variable domain (rest looked up from reference TRBV9 and TRBJ2-7): DSGVTQTPKHLITATGQRVTLRCSPRSGDLSVYWYQQSLDQGLQFLIQYYNGEERAKGNILERFSAQQFPDLHSELNLSSLELGDSALYFCASSVAGGPGQGDYEQYFGPGTRLTVT.

This rearrangement joins TRBV19 to TRBJ2-5; tentative D call: TRBD2 (6 bases). The CDR3 consists of 16 residues. Germline loops: CDR1 LNHDA, CDR2 SQIVND (reference sequence). Trimming pared 6 bases from V and 2 bases from J, leaving 19 bases between. The CDR3 nucleotides are TGTGCCAGTAGCCAGTGGGGGGTCGACAGACAAGAGACCCAGTACTTC. Protein product: CASSQWGVDRQETQYF.